The sequence of this T cell receptor beta chain was determined in a study of blood T cell repertoires in COVID-19. Study in general: Acute and convalescent COVID-19 specimens originated in the United States, Italy and Spain.

Here immunoSEQ multiplex PCR was the method, and the copy in TCRdb shows in-frame clones only, minus some. The sample holds over 100,000 clones, around 83% seen once. The CDR3 runs to 16 residues. The germline gives CDR1 LNHNV, CDR2 YYDKDF (reference sequence). Trimming cost V 0 bases and J 2 bases, with 11 bases left between them. The V and J genes are TRBV15 and TRBJ2-1; D gene uncertain. Sequences were obtained from peripheral blood. This TCR was sampled from an elderly woman with active or convalescent COVID-19. CDR3 nucleotides: TGTGCCACCAGCAGAGATTTTGGCTTTACCTACAATGAGCAGTTCTTC. Amino acid sequence: CATSRDFGFTYNEQFF.